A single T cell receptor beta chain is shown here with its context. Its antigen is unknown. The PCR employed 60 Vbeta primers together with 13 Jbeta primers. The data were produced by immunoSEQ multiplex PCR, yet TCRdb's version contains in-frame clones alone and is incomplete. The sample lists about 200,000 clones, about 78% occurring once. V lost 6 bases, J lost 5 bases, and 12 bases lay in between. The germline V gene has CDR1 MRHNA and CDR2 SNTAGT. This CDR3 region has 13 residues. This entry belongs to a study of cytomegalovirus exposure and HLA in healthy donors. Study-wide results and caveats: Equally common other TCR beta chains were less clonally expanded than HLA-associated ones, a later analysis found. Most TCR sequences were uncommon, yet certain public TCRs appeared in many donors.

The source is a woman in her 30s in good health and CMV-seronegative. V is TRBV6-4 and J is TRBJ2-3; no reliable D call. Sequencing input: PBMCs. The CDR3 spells CASSNTRGDTQYF. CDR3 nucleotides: TGTGCCAGCAGCAACACCCGAGGAGATACGCAGTATTTT.